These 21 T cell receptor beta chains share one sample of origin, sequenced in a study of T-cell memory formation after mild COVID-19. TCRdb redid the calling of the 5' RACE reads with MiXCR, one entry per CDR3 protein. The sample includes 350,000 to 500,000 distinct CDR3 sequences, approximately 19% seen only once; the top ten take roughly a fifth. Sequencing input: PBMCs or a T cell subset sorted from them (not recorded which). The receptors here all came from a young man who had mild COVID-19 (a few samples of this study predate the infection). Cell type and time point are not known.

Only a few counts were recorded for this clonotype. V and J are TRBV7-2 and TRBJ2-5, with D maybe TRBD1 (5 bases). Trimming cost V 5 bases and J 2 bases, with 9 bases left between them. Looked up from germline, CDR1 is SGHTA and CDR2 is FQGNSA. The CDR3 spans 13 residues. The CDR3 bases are TGTGCCAGCAGCACCAGACAGCAAGAGACCCAGTACTTC. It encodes CASSTRQQETQYF. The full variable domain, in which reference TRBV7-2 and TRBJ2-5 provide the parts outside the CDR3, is GAGVSQSPSNKVTEKGKDVELRCDPISGHTALYWYRQSLGQGLEFLIYFQGNSAPDKSGLPSDRFSAERTGGSVSTLTIQRTQQEDSAVYLCASSTRQQETQYFGPGTRLLVL.

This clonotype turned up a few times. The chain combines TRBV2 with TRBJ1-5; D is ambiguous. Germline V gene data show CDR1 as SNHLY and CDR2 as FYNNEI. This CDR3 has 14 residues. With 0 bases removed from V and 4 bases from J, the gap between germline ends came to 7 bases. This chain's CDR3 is CASSEAWRNQPQHF. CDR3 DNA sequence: TGTGCCAGCAGTGAAGCCTGGCGGAATCAGCCCCAGCATTTT.

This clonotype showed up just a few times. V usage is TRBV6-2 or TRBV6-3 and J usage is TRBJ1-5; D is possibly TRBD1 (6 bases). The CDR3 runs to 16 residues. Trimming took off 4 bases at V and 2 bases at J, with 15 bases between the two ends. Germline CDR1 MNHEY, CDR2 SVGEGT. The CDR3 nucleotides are TGTGCCAGCAGTTCATCACAGGGCGGCGGCAATCAGCCCCAGCATTTT. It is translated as CASSSSQGGGNQPQHF.

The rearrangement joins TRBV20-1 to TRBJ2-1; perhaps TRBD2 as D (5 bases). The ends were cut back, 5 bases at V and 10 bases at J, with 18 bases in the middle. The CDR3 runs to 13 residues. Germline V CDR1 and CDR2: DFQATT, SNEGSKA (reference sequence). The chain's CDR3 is CSASGLLLVEQFF. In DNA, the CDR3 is TGCAGTGCTTCAGGACTCCTTTTGGTAGAGCAGTTCTTC.

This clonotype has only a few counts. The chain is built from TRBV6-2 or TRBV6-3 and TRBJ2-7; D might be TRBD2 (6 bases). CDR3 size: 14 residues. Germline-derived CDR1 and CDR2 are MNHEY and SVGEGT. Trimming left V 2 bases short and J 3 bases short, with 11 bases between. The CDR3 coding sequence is TGTGCCAGCAGTTACATGGAGGGCCTCTACGAGCAGTACTTC. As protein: CASSYMEGLYEQYF.

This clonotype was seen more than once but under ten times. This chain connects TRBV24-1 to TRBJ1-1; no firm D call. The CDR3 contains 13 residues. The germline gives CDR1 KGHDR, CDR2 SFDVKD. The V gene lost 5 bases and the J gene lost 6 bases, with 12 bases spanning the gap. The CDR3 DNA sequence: TGTGCCACCAGTGGGAGAGACACTTCTGAAGCTTTCTTT. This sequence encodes CATSGRDTSEAFF.

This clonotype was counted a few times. CDR3 in DNA: TGTGCCAGCAGTCCCAGACAGGGTCGGCCGTACGTC. Translation gives CASSPRQGRPYV. The chain recombines TRBV28 with TRBJ2-7, with 7 bases identical to TRBD1. CDR1 and CDR2 (germline): MDHEN, SYDVKM. V lost 5 bases, J lost 12 bases, and 10 bases stayed unmatched. This CDR3 region has 12 residues.

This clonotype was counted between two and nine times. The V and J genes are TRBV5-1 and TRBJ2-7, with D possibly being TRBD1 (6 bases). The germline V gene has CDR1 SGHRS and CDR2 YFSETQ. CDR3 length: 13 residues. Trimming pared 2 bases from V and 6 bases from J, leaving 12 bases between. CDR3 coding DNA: TGCGCCAGCAGCTTTTCAGGGGCGGGCGAGCAGTACTTC. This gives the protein CASSFSGAGEQYF.

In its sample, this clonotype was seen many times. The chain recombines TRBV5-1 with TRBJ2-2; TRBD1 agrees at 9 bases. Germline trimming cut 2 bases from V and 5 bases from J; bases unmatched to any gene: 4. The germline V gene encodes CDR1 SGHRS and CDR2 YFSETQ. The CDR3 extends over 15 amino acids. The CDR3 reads CASSFFGQGTGELFF. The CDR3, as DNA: TGCGCCAGCAGCTTTTTCGGACAGGGGACCGGGGAGCTGTTTTTT.

CDR3 sequence: CASSPGVAGASLATNEKLFF. The CDR3 DNA sequence: TGTGCCAGCAGCCCAGGAGTCGCGGGCGCTTCACTTGCAACTAATGAAAAACTGTTTTTT. The chain employs TRBV9 and TRBJ1-4, with D unclear. This CDR3 spans 20 amino acids. CDR1 and CDR2 from the germline V gene are SGDLS and YYNGEE. The V end lost 4 bases, the J end lost 0 bases, and 25 bases lay between the germline ends.

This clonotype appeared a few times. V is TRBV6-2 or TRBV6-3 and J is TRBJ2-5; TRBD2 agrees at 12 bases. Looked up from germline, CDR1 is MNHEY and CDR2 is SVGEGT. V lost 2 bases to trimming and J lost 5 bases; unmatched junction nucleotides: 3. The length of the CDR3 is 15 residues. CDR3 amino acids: CASSYPSGGAETQYF. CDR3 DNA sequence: TGTGCCAGCAGTTACCCTAGCGGGGGGGCGGAGACCCAGTACTTC.

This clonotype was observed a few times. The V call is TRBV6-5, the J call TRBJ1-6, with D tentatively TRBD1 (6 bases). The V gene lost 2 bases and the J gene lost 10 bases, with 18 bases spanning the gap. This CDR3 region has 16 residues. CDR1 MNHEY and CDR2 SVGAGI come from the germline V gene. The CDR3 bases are TGTGCCAGCAGTTACGGGGGTGGAAAGGGGGGCTCACCCCTCCACTTT. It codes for CASSYGGGKGGSPLHF.

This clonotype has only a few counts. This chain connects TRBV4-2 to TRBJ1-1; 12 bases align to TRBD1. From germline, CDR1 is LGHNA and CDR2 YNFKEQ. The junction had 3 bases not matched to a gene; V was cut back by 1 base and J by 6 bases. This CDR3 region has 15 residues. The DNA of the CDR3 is TGTGCCAGCAGCCAAGCGGGACAGGGGGCCCCTGAAGCTTTCTTT. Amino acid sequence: CASSQAGQGAPEAFF.

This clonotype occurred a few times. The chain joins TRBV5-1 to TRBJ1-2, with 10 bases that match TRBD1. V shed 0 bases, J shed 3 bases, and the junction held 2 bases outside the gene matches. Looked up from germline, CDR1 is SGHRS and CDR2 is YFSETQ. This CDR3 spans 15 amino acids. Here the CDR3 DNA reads TGCGCCAGCAGCTTGGTTGGACAGGGGGACTATGGCTACACCTTC. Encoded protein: CASSLVGQGDYGYTF.

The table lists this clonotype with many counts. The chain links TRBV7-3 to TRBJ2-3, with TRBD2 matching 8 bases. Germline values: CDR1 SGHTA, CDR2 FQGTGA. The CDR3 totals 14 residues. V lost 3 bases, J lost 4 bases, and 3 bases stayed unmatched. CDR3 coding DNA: TGTGCCAGCAGCTTTGGACTAGCTGCAGATACGCAGTATTTT. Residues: CASSFGLAADTQYF.

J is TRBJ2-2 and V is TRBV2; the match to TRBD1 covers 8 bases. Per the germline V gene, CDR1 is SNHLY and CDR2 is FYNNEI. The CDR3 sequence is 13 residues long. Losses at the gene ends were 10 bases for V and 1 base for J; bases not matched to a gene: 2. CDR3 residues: CATGGVNTGELFF. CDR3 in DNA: TGTGCCACAGGGGGCGTGAACACCGGGGAGCTGTTTTTT.

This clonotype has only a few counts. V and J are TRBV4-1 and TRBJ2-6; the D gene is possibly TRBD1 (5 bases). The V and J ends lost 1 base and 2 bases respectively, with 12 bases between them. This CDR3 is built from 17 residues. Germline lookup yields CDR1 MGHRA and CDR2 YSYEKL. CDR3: CASSQVGSGTGANVLTF. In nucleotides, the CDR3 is TGCGCCAGCAGCCAAGTGGGGTCAGGGACTGGGGCCAACGTCCTGACTTTC.

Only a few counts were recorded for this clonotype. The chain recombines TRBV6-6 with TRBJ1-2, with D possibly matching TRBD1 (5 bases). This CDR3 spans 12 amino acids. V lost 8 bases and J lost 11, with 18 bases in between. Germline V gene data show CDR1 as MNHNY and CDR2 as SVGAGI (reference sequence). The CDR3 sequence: CASYTGDGEYTF. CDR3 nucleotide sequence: TGTGCCAGCTATACCGGGGACGGCGAATACACCTTC.

CDR3 sequence: CASSLLYGGKGETQYF. The CDR3 region has the DNA TGTGCCAGCAGCTTACTCTACGGGGGTAAGGGAGAGACCCAGTACTTC. The V call is TRBV11-2, the J call TRBJ2-5; weak D call: TRBD2 (6 bases). The CDR3 runs to 16 residues. Germline V gene lookup returns CDR1 SGHAT and CDR2 FQNNGV. Trimming took off 2 bases at V and 4 bases at J, with 17 bases between the two ends.

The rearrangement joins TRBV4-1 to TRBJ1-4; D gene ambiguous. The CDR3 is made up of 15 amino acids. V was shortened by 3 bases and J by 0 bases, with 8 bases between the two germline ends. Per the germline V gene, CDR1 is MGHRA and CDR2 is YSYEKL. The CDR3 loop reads CASSHLLATNEKLFF. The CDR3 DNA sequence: TGCGCCAGCAGCCACCTACTTGCAACTAATGAAAAACTGTTTTTT.

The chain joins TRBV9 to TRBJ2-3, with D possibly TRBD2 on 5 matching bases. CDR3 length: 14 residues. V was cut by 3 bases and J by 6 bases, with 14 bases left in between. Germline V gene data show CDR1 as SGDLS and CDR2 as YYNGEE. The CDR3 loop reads CASSASGWEDTQYF. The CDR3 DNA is TGTGCCAGCAGCGCGTCGGGTTGGGAGGATACGCAGTATTTT.